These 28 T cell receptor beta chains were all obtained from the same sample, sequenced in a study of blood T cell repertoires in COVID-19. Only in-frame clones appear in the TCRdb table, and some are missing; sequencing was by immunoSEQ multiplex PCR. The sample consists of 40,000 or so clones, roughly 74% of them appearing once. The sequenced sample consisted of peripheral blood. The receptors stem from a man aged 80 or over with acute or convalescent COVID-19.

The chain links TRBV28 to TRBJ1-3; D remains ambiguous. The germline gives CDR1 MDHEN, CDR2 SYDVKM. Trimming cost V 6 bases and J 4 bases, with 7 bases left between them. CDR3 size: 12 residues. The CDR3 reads CASSPMGNTIYF. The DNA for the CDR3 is TGTGCCAGCAGCCCCATGGGAAACACCATATATTTT.

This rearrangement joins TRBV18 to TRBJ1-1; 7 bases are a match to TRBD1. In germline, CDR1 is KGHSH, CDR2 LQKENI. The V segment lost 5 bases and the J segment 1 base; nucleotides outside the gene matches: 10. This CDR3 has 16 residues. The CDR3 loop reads CASSTGVWTGNTEAFF. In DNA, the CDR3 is TGTGCCAGCTCAACGGGGGTATGGACAGGGAACACTGAAGCTTTCTTT.

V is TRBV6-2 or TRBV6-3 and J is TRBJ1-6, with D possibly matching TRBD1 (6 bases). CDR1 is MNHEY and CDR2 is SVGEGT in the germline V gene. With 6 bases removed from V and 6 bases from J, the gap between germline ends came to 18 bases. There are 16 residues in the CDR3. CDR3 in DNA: TGTGCCAGCAGCCCTGAGGCCGGACAGCCTAATTCACCCCTCCACTTT. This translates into CASSPEAGQPNSPLHF.

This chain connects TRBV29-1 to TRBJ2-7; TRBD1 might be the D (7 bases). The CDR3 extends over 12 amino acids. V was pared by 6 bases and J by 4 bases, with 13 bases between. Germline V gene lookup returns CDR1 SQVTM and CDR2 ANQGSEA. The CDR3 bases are TGCAGCGTGCGGGGACAGACTTACGAGCAGTACTTC. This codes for CSVRGQTYEQYF.

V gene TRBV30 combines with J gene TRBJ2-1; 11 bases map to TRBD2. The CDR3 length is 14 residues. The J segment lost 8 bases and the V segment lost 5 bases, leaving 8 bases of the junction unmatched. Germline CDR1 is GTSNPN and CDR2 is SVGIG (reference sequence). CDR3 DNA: TGTGCCTGGGGAACTAGCGGGAGAATCTATGAGCAGTTCTTC. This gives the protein CAWGTSGRIYEQFF.

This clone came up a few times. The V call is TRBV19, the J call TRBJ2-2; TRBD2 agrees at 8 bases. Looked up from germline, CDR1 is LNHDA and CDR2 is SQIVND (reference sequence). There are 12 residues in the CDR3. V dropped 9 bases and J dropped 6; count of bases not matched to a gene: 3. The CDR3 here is CASGGGAGELFF. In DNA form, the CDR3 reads TGTGCCAGCGGGGGGGGTGCCGGGGAGCTGTTTTTT.

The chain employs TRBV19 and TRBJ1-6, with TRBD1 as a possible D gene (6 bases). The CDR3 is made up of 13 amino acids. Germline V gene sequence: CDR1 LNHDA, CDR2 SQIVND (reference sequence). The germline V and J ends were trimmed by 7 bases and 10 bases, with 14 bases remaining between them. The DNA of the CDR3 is TGTGCCAGTAACCCCTCCAGGGGCTCACCCCTCCACTTT. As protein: CASNPSRGSPLHF. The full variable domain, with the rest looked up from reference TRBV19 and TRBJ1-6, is DGGITQSPKYLFRKEGQNVTLSCEQNLNHDAMYWYRQDPGQGLRLIYYSQIVNDFQKGDIAEGYSVSREKKESFPLTVTSAQKNPTAFYLCASNPSRGSPLHFGNGTRLTVT.

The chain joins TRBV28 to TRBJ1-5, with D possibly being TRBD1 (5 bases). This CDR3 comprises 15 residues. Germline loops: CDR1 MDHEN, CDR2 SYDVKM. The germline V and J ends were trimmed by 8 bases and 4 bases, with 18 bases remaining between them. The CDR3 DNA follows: TGTGCCAGCGCCGTAGGAGGGACCGTTAATCAGCCCCAGCATTTT. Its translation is CASAVGGTVNQPQHF.

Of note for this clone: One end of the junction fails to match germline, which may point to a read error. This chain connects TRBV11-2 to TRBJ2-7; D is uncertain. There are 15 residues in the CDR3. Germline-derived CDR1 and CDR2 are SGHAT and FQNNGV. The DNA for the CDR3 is TGTGCCATCATCTCGTTAACTCCTCTCTCCTACGAGCATTACTTC. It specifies CAIISLTPLSYEHYF.

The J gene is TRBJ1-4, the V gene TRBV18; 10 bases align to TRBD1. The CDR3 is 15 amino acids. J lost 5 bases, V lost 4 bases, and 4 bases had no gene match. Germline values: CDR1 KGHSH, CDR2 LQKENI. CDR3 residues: CASSRGQGENEKLFF. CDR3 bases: TGTGCCAGCTCACGCGGACAGGGGGAAAATGAAAAACTGTTTTTT. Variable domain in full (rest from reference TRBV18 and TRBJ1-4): NAGVMQNPRHLVRRRGQEARLRCSPMKGHSHVYWYRQLPEEGLKFMVYLQKENIIDESGMPKERFSAEFPKEGPSILRIQQVVRGDSAAYFCASSRGQGENEKLFFGSGTQLSVL.

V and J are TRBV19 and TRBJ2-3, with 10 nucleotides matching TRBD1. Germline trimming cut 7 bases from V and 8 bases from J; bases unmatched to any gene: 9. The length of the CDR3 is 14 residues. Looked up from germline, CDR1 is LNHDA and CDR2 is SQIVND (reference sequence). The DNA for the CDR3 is TGTGCCAGTATTGACAGGGGGCGCCGTGGTACGCAGTATTTT. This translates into CASIDRGRRGTQYF. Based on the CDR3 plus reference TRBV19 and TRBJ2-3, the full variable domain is DGGITQSPKYLFRKEGQNVTLSCEQNLNHDAMYWYRQDPGQGLRLIYYSQIVNDFQKGDIAEGYSVSREKKESFPLTVTSAQKNPTAFYLCASIDRGRRGTQYFGPGTRLTVL.

For the CDR3, the DNA is TGTGCCAGCTCACCACGGGCGGGAGGAGTGAAGACCCAGTACTTC. Translated, it gives CASSPRAGGVKTQYF. The V and J genes are TRBV18 and TRBJ2-5; 8 bases align to TRBD2. This CDR3 has 15 amino acids. CDR1 is KGHSH and CDR2 is LQKENI in the germline V gene. Trimming removed 1 base from V and 6 bases from J; junction bases left unmatched: 7.

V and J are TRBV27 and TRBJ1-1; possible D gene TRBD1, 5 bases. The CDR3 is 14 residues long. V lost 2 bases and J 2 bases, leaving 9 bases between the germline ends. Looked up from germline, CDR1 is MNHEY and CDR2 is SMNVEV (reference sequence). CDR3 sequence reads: CASSLDRLNTEAFF. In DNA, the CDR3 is TGTGCCAGCAGTTTAGACAGACTTAACACTGAAGCTTTCTTT.

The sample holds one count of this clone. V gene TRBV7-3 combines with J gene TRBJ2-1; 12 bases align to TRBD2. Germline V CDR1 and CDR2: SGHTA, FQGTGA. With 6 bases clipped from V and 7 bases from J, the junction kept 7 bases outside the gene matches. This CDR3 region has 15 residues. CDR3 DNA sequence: TGTGCCAGCAGTCGACTAGCGGGAGTGGGAAATGAGCAGTTCTTC. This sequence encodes CASSRLAGVGNEQFF.

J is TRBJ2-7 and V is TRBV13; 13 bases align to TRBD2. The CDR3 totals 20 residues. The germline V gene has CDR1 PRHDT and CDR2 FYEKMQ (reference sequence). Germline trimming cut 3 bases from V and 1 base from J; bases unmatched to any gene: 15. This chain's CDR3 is CASSFQLAGGANGESYEQYF. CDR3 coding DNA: TGTGCCAGCAGCTTCCAACTAGCGGGAGGGGCTAACGGGGAATCCTACGAGCAGTACTTC.

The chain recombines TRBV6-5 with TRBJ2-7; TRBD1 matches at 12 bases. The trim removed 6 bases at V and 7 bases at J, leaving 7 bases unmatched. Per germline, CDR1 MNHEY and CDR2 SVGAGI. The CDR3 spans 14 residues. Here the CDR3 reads CASSRDRGREEQYF. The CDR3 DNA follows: TGTGCCAGCAGCAGGGACAGGGGGCGCGAAGAGCAGTACTTC.

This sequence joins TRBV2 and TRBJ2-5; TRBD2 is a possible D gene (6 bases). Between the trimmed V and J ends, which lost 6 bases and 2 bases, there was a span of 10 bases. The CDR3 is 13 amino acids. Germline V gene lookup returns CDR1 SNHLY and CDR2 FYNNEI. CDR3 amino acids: CASSRGLQETQYF. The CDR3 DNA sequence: TGTGCCAGCAGCCGGGGACTGCAAGAGACCCAGTACTTC.

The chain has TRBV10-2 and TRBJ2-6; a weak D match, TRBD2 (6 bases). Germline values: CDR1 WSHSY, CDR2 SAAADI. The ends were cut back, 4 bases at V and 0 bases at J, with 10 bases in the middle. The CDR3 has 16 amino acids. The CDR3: CASSGDWSSGANVLTF. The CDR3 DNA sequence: TGCGCCAGCAGTGGGGACTGGAGCTCTGGGGCCAACGTCCTGACTTTC.

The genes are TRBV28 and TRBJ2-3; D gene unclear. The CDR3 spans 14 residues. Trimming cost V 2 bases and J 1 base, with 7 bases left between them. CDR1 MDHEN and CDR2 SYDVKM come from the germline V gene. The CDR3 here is CASSLGVRTDTQYF. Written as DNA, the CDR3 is TGTGCCAGCAGTTTAGGAGTCCGCACAGATACGCAGTATTTT.

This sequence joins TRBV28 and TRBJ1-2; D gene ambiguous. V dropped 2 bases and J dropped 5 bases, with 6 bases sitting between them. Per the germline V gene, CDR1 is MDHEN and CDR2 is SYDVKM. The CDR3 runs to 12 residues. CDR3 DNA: TGTGCCAGCAGTTTAACTCGTTATGGCTACACCTTC. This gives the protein CASSLTRYGYTF.

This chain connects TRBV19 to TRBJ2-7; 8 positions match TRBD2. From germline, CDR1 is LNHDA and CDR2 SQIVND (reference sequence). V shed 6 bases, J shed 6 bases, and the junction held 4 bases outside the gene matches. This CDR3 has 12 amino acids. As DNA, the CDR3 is TGTGCCAGTAGCACACGGGAGGGCGAGCAGTACTTC. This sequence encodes CASSTREGEQYF. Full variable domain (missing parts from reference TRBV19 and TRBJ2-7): DGGITQSPKYLFRKEGQNVTLSCEQNLNHDAMYWYRQDPGQGLRLIYYSQIVNDFQKGDIAEGYSVSREKKESFPLTVTSAQKNPTAFYLCASSTREGEQYFGPGTRLTVT.

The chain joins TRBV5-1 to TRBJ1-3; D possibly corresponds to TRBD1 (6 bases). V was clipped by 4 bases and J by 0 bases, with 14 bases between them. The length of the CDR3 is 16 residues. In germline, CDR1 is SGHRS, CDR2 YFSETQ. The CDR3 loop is CASSQDSQSSGNTIYF. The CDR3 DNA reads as TGCGCCAGCAGCCAGGACAGCCAGAGCTCTGGAAACACCATATATTTT.

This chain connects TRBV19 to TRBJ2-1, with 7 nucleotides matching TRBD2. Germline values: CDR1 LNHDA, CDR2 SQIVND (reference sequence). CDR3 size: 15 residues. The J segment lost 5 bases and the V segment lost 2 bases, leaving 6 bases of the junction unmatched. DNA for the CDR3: TGTGCCAGTAGTATAAGCGGGGTGGGGCACAATGAGCAGTTCTTC. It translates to CASSISGVGHNEQFF.

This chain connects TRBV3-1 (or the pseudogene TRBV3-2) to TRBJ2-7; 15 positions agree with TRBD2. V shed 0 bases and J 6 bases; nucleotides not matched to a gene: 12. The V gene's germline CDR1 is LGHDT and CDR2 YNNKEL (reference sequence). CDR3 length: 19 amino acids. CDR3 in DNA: TGTGCCAGCAGCCAAGATCTAAGGACTAGCGGGAGGGCCTTCTTCGAGCAGTACTTC. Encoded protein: CASSQDLRTSGRAFFEQYF.

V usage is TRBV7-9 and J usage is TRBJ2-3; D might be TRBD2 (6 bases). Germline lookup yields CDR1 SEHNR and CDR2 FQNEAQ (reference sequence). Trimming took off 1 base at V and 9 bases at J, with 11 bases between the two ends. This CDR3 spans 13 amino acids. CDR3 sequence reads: CASSLGSGGTQYF. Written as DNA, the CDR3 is TGTGCCAGCAGCTTAGGTAGCGGAGGAACGCAGTATTTT.

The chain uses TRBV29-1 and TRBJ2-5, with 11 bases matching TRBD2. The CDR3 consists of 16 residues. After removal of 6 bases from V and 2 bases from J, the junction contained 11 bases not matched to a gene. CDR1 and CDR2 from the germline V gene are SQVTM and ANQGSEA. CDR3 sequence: CSVSSGRRGRQETQYF. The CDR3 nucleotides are TGCAGCGTGTCTAGCGGGAGGAGAGGGAGGCAAGAGACCCAGTACTTC.

CDR3 sequence reads: CASSVRDSYEQYF. Written as DNA, the CDR3 is TGTGCCAGCAGTGTCCGGGACAGCTACGAGCAGTACTTC. The chain couples TRBV27 to TRBJ2-7; TRBD1 aligns across 7 bases. CDR1 is MNHEY and CDR2 is SMNVEV in the germline V gene (reference sequence). The CDR3 is 13 amino acids. The V and J ends lost 5 bases and 3 bases, in that order; junction bases with no gene match: 4.

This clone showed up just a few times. The CDR3 region has the DNA TGTGCCAGCAGCTATCGGGGGGCAGATACGCAGTATTTT. Its translation: CASSYRGADTQYF. The chain is built from TRBV3-1 (or the pseudogene TRBV3-2) and TRBJ2-3, with 7 bases identical to TRBD2. The CDR3 totals 13 residues. Unmatched junction bases numbered 3, after V lost 5 bases and J lost 4 bases. Germline V gene lookup returns CDR1 LGHDT and CDR2 YNNKEL (reference sequence).